Listed below are T cell receptor beta chains from one sample, sequenced in a study of T cell responses to AZD1222 COVID-19 vaccine. Assay: immunoSEQ multiplex PCR; the TCRdb copy retains only in-frame clones and omits some. Here the sample spans 110,000 to 150,000 clones, around 88% being singletons. The sequencing here drew on peripheral blood, taken on day 0 of AZD1222 vaccination. The receptors here all came from an adult in good health. Both conserved end residues are part of each CDR3. A D gene is named only where the DNA matches it firmly. Clone size is not always given. Where it is, it says once, few, many or a class for expanded clones.

V gene	J gene	clone size	D gene	CDR3 DNA	CDR3 protein
TRBV7-2	TRBJ2-1	-	TRBD2	TGTGCCAGCAGCCCCGGACTAGAGAATGAGCAGTTCTTC	CASSPGLENEQFF
TRBV28	TRBJ1-6	-	-	TGTGCCAGCAGTTTTCAGAATTCACCCCTCCACTTT	CASSFQNSPLHF
TRBV7-3	TRBJ2-3	-	-	TGTGCCAGCAGCTTAGCCCCCGGGACTAGCACAGATACGCAGTATTTT	CASSLAPGTSTDTQYF
TRBV28	TRBJ2-2	-	-	TGTGCCAGCAGTACGATGGGGGGCGCGACCGGGGAGCTGTTTTTT	CASSTMGGATGELFF
TRBV28	TRBJ2-7	-	-	TGTGCCAGCAGTTTATTGGTCTTAAGGGAGCAGTACTTC	CASSLLVLREQYF
TRBV7-9	TRBJ1-5	-	-	TGTGCCAGCAGCTTAATTGACACCAATCAGCCCCAGCATTTT	CASSLIDTNQPQHF
TRBV7-2	TRBJ1-2	-	-	TGTGCCAGCAGCTCCGGGTGGCGCGGCTACACCTTC	CASSSGWRGYTF
TRBV30	TRBJ1-3	-	-	TGTGCCTGGAGTATAACTGTCTTGCAGAGCTCTGGAAACACCATATATTTT	CAWSITVLQSSGNTIYF
TRBV6-5	TRBJ2-1	-	-	TGTGCCAGCAGAAACCGGGATGAGCAGTTCTTC	CASRNRDEQFF
TRBV7-2	TRBJ2-7	once	-	TGTGCCAGCAGCCCGACGGGCTACGAGCAGTACTTC	CASSPTGYEQYF
TRBV7-2	TRBJ1-1	-	TRBD1	TGTGCCAGCAGCCTGGGTGCAGGGGGCACTGAAGCTTTCTTT	CASSLGAGGTEAFF
TRBV19	TRBJ2-2	-	-	TGTGCCAGTAGTAAGGGGGTCGGGGAGCTGTTTTTT	CASSKGVGELFF
TRBV7-8	TRBJ1-2	-	-	TGTGCCAGCAGCTTAGCCCGGGCCAGCGGCGGCTACACCTTC	CASSLARASGGYTF
TRBV21-1	TRBJ1-5	-	-	TGTGCCAGCAGCAAGAGGACAGGCGATCAGCCCCAGCATTTT	CASSKRTGDQPQHF
TRBV29-1	TRBJ2-7	-	TRBD1	TGCAGCGTTCGAACAGGGGGCGAGCAGTACTTC	CSVRTGGEQYF
TRBV29-1	TRBJ1-1	once	-	TGCAGCGTTTTTTCAGGGGCATGGACTGAAGCTTTCTTT	CSVFSGAWTEAFF
TRBV7-2	TRBJ2-1	-	TRBD1	TGTGCCAGCAGCTTAGGGAGGACAGGGCTCTATGAGCAGTTCTTC	CASSLGRTGLYEQFF
TRBV5-4	TRBJ2-1	-	TRBD1	TGTGCCAGCAGCCTTGACAGGGGGTCCTACAATGAGCAGTTCTTC	CASSLDRGSYNEQFF
TRBV9	TRBJ2-1	once	TRBD2	TGTGCCAGCAGCGTACGACTAGCGGGAGTGAGGAATGAGCAGTTCTTC	CASSVRLAGVRNEQFF
TRBV10-3	TRBJ2-7	-	-	TGTGCCATCAGTGAAGCCTCGGGGGGCCAGCAGTACTTC	CAISEASGGQQYF
TRBV11-2	TRBJ2-7	-	TRBD2	TGTGCCAGCAGCCCGACTAGCGGGAGTTACGAGCAGTACTTC	CASSPTSGSYEQYF
TRBV27	TRBJ2-5	-	TRBD1	TGTGCCAGCAAACAGGGGTGGTGGGAGACCCAGTACTTC	CASKQGWWETQYF
TRBV3-1/TRBV3-2	TRBJ1-5	-	-	TGTGCCAGCAGCCGGGGGAATAGCAATCAGCCCCAGCATTTT	CASSRGNSNQPQHF
TRBV3-1/TRBV3-2	TRBJ1-5	-	-	TGTGCCAGCGGGGATCAGCCCCAGCATTTT	CASGDQPQHF
TRBV6-5	TRBJ2-1	-	TRBD2	TGTGCCAGCAGTTCCACTAGCGGGAGGGCCACGAATGAGCAGTTCTTC	CASSSTSGRATNEQFF
TRBV28	TRBJ2-2	-	TRBD2	TGTGCCAGCAGTTTCACTAGCGGGGGCACCGGGGAGCTGTTTTTT	CASSFTSGGTGELFF
TRBV19	TRBJ2-1	-	TRBD1	TGTGCCAGCCAGGGACAGGGTGGTGAGCAGTTCTTC	CASQGQGGEQFF
TRBV2	TRBJ2-3	-	-	TGTGCCGCTCTAGCTCGGAGGGTAGCCGAGGATACGCAGTATTTT	CAALARRVAEDTQYF
TRBV6-2/TRBV6-3	TRBJ1-1	-	-	TGTGCCAGCAACCCCGTCTGGGGGCGAAGCACTGAAGCTTTCTTT	CASNPVWGRSTEAFF
TRBV11-2	TRBJ2-7	-	-	TGTGCCAGCAGCCCTAGGGGGGCAGCTGGCGAGCAGTACTTC	CASSPRGAAGEQYF
TRBV19	TRBJ2-3	-	-	TGTGCCAGTAGTGACCAGGGCACAGATACGCAGTATTTT	CASSDQGTDTQYF
TRBV12-3/TRBV12-4	TRBJ2-5	-	-	TGTGCCAGCACCACTGTGGGGGGCAAGACCCAGTACTTC	CASTTVGGKTQYF
TRBV21-1	TRBJ1-1	once	-	TGTGCCAGTCCGGGACAGGGCTCTCGGACTGAAGCTTTCTTT	CASPGQGSRTEAFF
TRBV27	TRBJ2-5	-	TRBD2	TGTGCCAGCAGTTTAGGACTAGCGGGACCATCCGAGACCCAGTACTTC	CASSLGLAGPSETQYF
TRBV7-3	TRBJ2-6	-	-	TGTGCCAGCAGCTTAACCCGGGAAGCTGGGGCCAACGTCCTGACTTTC	CASSLTREAGANVLTF
TRBV6-2/TRBV6-3	TRBJ2-1	-	TRBD2	TGTGCCAGCAGTTACATGGCTAGCGGATTATACAATGAGCAGTTCTTC	CASSYMASGLYNEQFF
TRBV4-2	TRBJ2-7	few	TRBD2	TGTGCCAGCAGACAGACTAGCGGCGCCCGCGACGAGCAGTACTTC	CASRQTSGARDEQYF
TRBV7-3	TRBJ1-1	-	-	TGTGCCAGCTCCAGGAGGTTTAACACTGAAGCTTTCTTT	CASSRRFNTEAFF
TRBV3-1/TRBV3-2	TRBJ2-1	-	-	TGTGCCAGCAGTCTCACCTGGGAGGAGCAGTTCTTC	CASSLTWEEQFF
TRBV12-3/TRBV12-4	TRBJ2-7	-	TRBD1	TGTGCCAGCAGTAAAGGGACAGGGGACGAGCAGTACTTC	CASSKGTGDEQYF
TRBV9	TRBJ2-3	-	-	TGTGCCAGTTCCCAGGGGATACTTAGCACAGATACGCAGTATTTT	CASSQGILSTDTQYF
TRBV12-5	TRBJ2-1	-	-	TGTGCTAGTGGGTGGGGGCGTTGGGTCAATGAGCAGTTCTTC	CASGWGRWVNEQFF
TRBV13	TRBJ1-6	-	-	TGTGCCAGCAGCTTAGGTGTTTCACCCCTCCACTTT	CASSLGVSPLHF
TRBV27	TRBJ2-3	-	-	TGTGCCGCACGGCTCGATGGTACAGATACGCAGTATTTT	CAARLDGTDTQYF
TRBV5-4	TRBJ2-3	-	TRBD2	TGTGCCAGCAGCTGGACTAGCGGGAGTGGAACAGATACGCAGTATTTT	CASSWTSGSGTDTQYF
TRBV19	TRBJ1-2	-	TRBD1	TGTGCCAGTAGTCTCACGACAGGGGGTTATGGCTACACCTTC	CASSLTTGGYGYTF
TRBV7-2	TRBJ2-1	-	-	TGTGCCAGCAGTAACGTCCTAGCCTACAATGAGCAGTTCTTC	CASSNVLAYNEQFF
TRBV7-3	TRBJ2-6	-	-	TGTGCCAGCAGCTTAAGCGGTGGGATCGGGGCCAACGTCCTGACTTTC	CASSLSGGIGANVLTF
TRBV2	TRBJ2-1	-	-	TGTGCCAGCAAATTAGTCGGAATTATAAATGAGCAGTTCTTC	CASKLVGIINEQFF
TRBV7-9	TRBJ1-1	-	-	TGTGCCAGCAGCTTTTCTGAGGGCACTGAAGCTTTCTTT	CASSFSEGTEAFF
TRBV5-1	TRBJ2-3	-	TRBD2	TGCGCCAGCTTGGAGTCTAGCGGGATTGGGGATACGCAGTATTTT	CASLESSGIGDTQYF
TRBV6-4	TRBJ1-2	-	-	TGTGCCAGCAGTGAAGAGGGATCCTATGGCTACACCTTC	CASSEEGSYGYTF
TRBV10-3	TRBJ1-5	-	TRBD1	TGTGCCATCAGTGAGACCGACAGGGGCAATCAGCCCCAGCATTTT	CAISETDRGNQPQHF
TRBV5-1	TRBJ2-3	-	-	TGCGCCAGTGGGTTCAGGGTCAGCACAGATACGCAGTATTTT	CASGFRVSTDTQYF
TRBV5-4	TRBJ2-5	-	-	TGTGCCAGCAGCTTGGCGGGAGGGGGCGGGACCCAGTACTTC	CASSLAGGGGTQYF
TRBV5-1	TRBJ2-6	-	TRBD2	TGCGCCAGCAGCCGACTAGCGGGAGAAGTCAACGTCCTGACTTTC	CASSRLAGEVNVLTF
TRBV6-2/TRBV6-3	TRBJ2-1	-	-	TGTGCCAGCAGTCCCCTCGATGAGCAGTTCTTC	CASSPLDEQFF
TRBV9	TRBJ1-1	-	-	TGTGCCAGCAGCGAAGGCAGATTGAACACTGAAGCTTTCTTT	CASSEGRLNTEAFF
TRBV6-5	TRBJ1-1	-	TRBD1	TGTGCCAGCAGTTACAGACGAGGGGGCCGCACTGAAGCTTTCTTT	CASSYRRGGRTEAFF